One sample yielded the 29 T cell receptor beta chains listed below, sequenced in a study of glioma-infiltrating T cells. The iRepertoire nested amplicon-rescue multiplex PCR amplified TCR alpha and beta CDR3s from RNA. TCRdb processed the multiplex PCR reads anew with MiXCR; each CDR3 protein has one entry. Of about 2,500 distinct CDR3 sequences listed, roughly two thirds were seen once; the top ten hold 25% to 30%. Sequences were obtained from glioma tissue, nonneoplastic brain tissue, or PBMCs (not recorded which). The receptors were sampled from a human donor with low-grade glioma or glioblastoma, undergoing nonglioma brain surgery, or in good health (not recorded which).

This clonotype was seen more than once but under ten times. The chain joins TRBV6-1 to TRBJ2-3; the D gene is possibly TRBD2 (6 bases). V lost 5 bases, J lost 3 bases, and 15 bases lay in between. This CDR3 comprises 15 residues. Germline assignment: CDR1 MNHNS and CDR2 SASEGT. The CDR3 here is CASSLSTRRTDTQYF. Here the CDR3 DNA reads TGTGCCAGCAGTCTTTCGACTAGGAGAACAGATACGCAGTATTTT.

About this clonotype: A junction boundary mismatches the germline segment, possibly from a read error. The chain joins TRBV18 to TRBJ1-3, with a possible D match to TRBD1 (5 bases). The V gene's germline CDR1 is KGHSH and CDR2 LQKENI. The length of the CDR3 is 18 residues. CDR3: CARSPTGKGPSSGNTIYF. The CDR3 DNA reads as TGTGCCAGGTCACCTACTGGAAAGGGACCGAGCTCTGGAAACACCATATATTTT.

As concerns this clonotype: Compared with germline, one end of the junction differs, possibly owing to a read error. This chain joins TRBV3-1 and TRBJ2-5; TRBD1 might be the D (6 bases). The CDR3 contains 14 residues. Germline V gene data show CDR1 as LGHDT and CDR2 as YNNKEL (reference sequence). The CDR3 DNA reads TGTGTCAGCAGCCCGATTACAGGGAGAGAGACCCAGTACTTC. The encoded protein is CVSSPITGRETQYF.

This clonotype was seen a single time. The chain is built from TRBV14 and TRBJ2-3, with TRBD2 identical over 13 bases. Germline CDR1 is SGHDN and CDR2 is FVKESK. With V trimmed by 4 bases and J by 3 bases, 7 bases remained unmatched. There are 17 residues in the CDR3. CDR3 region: CASSPERTSGRTDTQYF. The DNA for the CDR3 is TGTGCCAGCAGCCCAGAGAGGACTAGCGGGAGAACAGATACGCAGTATTTT.

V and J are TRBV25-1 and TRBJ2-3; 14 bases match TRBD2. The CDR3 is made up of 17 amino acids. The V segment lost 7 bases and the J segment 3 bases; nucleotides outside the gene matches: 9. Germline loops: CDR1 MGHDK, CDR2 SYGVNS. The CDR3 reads CASTLSGTSGRTDTQYF. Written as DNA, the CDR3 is TGTGCCAGCACTTTATCTGGGACTAGCGGGAGAACAGATACGCAGTATTTT.

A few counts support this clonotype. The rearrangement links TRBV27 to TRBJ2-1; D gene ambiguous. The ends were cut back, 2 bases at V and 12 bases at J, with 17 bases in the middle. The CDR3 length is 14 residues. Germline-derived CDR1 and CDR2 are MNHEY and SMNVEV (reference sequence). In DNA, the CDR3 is TGTGCCAGCAGTTTAACAGTTAACACAGATACGCAGTTCTTC. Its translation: CASSLTVNTDTQFF.

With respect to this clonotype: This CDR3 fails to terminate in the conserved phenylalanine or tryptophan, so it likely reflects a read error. The chain's CDR3 is CASSRGNSGRETQYL. Written as DNA, the CDR3 is TGCGCCAGCAGTCGCGGGAATAGCGGGAGGGAGACTCAGTACTTA. The chain is built from TRBV5-1 and TRBJ2-5, with 11 bases matching TRBD2. Germline assignment: CDR1 SGHRS and CDR2 YFSETQ. The CDR3 consists of 15 residues.

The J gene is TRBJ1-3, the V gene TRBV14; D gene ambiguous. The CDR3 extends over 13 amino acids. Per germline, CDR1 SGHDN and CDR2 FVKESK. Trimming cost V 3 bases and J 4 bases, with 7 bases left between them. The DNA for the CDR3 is TGTGCCAGCAGCCAGGTGTCAGGAAACACCATATATTTT. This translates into CASSQVSGNTIYF.

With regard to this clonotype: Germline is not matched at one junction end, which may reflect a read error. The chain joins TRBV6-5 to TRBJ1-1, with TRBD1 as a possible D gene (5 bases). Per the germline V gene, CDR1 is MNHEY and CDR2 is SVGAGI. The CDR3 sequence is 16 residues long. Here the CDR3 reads CASSYRTVEGVTEALF. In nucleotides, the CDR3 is TGTGCCAGCAGTTATAGGACCGTTGAAGGGGTAACTGAAGCTTTATTT.

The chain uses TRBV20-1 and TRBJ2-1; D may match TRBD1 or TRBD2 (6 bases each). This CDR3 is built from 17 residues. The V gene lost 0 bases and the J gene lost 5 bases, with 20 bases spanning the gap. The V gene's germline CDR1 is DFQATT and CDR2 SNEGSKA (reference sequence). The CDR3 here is CSARDTTRGARHNEQFF. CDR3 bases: TGCAGTGCTAGAGATACCACTAGGGGGGCCCGACACAATGAGCAGTTCTTC.

The DNA of the CDR3 is TGTGCCAGCAGCGCTTACAGGGGCCGGAACACTGAAGCTTTCTTT. Translation gives CASSAYRGRNTEAFF. The rearrangement joins TRBV11-2 to TRBJ1-1; the match to TRBD1 covers 7 bases. CDR1 SGHAT and CDR2 FQNNGV come from the germline V gene. The length of the CDR3 is 15 residues. The V gene end was trimmed by 5 bases and the J gene end by 1 base; junction bases not matched to a gene: 7. The whole variable domain, remainder taken from reference TRBV11-2 and TRBJ1-1, is EAGVAQSPRYKIIEKRQSVAFWCNPISGHATLYWYQQILGQGPKLLIQFQNNGVVDDSQLPKDRFSAERLKGVDSTLKIQPAKLEDSAVYLCASSAYRGRNTEAFFGQGTRLTVV.

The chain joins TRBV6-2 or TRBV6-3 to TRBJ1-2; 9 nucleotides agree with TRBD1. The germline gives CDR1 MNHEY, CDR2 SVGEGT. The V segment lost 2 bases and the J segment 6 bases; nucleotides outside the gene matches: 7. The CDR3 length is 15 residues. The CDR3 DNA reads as TGTGCCAGCAGTTACACCGCCGGACAGGGGAATGGCTACACCTTC. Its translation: CASSYTAGQGNGYTF.

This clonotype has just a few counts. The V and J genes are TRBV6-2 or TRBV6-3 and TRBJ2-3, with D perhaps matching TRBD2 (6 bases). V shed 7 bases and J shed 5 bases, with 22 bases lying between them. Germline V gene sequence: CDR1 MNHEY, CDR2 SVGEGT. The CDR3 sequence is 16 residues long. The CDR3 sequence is CASTLSTTGRIDTQYF. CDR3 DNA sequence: TGTGCCAGCACTCTTTCGACTACCGGGAGAATAGATACGCAGTATTTT.

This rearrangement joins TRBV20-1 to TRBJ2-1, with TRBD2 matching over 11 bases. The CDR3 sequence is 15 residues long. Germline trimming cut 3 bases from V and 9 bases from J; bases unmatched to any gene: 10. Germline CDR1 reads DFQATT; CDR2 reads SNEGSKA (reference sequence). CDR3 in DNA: TGCAGTGCTAGCCGCCGGGGACTAGCGGCCCCTGAGCAGTTCTTC. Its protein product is CSASRRGLAAPEQFF.

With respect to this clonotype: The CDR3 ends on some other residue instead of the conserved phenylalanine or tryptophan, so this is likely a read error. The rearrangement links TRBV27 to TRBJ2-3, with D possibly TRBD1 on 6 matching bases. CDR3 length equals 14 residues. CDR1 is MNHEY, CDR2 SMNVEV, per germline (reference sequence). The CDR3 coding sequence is TGTGCCAGAAGTTTAACAGGGAACACAGATACGCAGTATGTT. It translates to CARSLTGNTDTQYV.

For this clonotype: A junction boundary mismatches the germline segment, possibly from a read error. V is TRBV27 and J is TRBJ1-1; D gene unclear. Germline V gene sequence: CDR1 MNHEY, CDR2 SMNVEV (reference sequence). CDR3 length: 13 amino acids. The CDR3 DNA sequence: TGCGTTAGCAGTACCGGCCAGAACACTGAAGCTTTCTTT. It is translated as CVSSTGQNTEAFF.

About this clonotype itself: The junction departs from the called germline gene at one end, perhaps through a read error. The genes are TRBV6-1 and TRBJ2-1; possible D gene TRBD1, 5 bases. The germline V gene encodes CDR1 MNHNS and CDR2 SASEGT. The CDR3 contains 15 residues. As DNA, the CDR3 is TGTGCCAGCAGCGAAGCCAGGGCTTTATCCTATGAGCAGTTCTTC. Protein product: CASSEARALSYEQFF.

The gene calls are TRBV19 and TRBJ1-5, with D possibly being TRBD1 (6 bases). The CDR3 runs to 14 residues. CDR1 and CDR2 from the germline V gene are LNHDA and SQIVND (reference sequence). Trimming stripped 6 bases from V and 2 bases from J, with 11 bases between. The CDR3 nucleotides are TGTGCCAGTAGCGGGGGGCTAGGCAATCAGCCCCAGCATTTT. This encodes CASSGGLGNQPQHF.

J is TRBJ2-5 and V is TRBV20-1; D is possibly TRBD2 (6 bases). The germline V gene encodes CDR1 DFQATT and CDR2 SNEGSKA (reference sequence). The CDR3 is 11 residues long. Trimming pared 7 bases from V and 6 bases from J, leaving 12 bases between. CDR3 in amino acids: CSVPTSKTQYF. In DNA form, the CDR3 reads TGCAGTGTACCCACTAGCAAGACCCAGTACTTC.

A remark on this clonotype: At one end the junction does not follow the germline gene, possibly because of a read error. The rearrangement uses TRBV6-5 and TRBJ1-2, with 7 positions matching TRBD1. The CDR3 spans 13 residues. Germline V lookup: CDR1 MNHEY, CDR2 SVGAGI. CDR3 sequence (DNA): TGTGCCAGCAGCTCCTGGGACAGTAAAGGCTACACGTTT. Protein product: CASSSWDSKGYTF.

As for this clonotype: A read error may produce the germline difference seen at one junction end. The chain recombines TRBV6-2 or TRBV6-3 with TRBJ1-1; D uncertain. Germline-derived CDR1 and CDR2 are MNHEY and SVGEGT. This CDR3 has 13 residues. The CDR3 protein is CSTQGSAWTEAFF. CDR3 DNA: TGTTCCACCCAAGGGTCGGCATGGACTGAAGCCTTCTTT.

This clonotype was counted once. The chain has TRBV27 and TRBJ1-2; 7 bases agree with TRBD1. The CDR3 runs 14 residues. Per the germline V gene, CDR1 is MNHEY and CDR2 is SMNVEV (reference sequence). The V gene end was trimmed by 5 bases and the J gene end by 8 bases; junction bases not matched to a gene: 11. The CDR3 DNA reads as TGTGCCAGCAGTATAACAGGGGATAGTGAAGGCTACACCTTC. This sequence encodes CASSITGDSEGYTF.

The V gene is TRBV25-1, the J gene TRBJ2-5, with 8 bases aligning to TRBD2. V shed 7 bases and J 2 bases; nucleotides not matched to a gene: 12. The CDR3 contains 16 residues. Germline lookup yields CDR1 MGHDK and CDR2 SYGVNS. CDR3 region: CASTLYGTRRQETQYF. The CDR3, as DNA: TGTGCCAGCACTTTATATGGGACTAGAAGACAAGAGACCCAGTACTTC. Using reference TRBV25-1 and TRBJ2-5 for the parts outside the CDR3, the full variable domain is EADIYQTPRYLVIGTGKKITLECSQTMGHDKMYWYQQDPGMELHLIHYSYGVNSTEKGDLSSESTVSRIRTEHFPLTLESARPSHTSQYLCASTLYGTRRQETQYFGPGTRLLVL.

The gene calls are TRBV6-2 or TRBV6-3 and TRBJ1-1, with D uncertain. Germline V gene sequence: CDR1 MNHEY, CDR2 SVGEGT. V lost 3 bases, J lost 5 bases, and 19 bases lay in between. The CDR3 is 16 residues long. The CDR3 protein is CASSYRPIAGVTEAFF. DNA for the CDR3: TGTGCCAGCAGTTATAGGCCCATTGCCGGGGTAACTGAAGCTTTCTTT.

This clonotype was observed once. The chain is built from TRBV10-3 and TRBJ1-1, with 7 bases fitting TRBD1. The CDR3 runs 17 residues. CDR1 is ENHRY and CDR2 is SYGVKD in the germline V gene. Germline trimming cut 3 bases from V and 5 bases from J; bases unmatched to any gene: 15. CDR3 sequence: CAISDEAGETGRTEAFF. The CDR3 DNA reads TGTGCCATCAGTGACGAAGCAGGGGAGACAGGGAGGACTGAAGCTTTCTTT.

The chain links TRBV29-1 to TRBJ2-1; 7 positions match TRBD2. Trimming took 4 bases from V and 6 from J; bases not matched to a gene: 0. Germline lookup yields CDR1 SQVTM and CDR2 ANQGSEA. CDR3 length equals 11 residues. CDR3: CSVGEGNEQFF. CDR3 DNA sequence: TGCAGCGTTGGGGAGGGCAATGAGCAGTTCTTC.

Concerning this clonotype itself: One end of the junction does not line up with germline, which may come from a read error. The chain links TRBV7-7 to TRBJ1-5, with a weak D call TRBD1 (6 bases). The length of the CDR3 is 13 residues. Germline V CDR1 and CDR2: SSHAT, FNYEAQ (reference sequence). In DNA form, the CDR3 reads TGTGCCAGCAGCGAGGGGGGTACAAATCAGCCAGCATTT. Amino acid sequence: CASSEGGTNQPAF.

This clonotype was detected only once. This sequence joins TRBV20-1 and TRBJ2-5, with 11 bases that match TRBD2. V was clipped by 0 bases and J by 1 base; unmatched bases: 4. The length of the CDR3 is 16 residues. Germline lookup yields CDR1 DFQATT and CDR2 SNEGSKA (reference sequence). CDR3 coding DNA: TGCAGTGCTAGAGATACCACTAGCGGGGGCCAAGAGACCCAGTACTTC. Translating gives CSARDTTSGGQETQYF.

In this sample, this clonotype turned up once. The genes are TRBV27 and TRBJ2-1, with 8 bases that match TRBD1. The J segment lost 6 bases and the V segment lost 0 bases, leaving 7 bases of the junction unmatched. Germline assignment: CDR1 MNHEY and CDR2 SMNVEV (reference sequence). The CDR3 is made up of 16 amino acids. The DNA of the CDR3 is TGTGCCAGCAGTTTATCCCCGGGACAGGAGGGCAATGAGCAGTTCTTC. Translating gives CASSLSPGQEGNEQFF.